This T cell receptor (beta chain) was sequenced during a study of cytomegalovirus exposure and HLA in healthy donors. Germline V gene lookup returns CDR1 LNHNV and CDR2 YYDKDF (reference sequence). Between the trimmed V and J ends, which lost 3 bases and 1 base, there was a span of 13 bases. CDR3 length equals 16 residues. The PCR was carried out with 60 Vbeta primers and 13 Jbeta primers. The repertoire was sequenced with immunoSEQ multiplex PCR; TCRdb's copy has only in-frame clones and lacks some. This table has 250,000 or so clones, 85% to 95% appearing once. The TCR comes from a girl aged 2 to 10 in good health and CMV-seronegative. The chain carries TRBV15 and TRBJ2-1, with D uncertain. What was sequenced was PBMCs. The DNA for the CDR3 is TGTGCCACCAGCAGGCCGACTGGCTTTTCCTACAATGAGCAGTTCTTC. This sequence encodes CATSRPTGFSYNEQFF.